This T cell receptor beta chain was identified during a study of blood T cell repertoires in COVID-19. Germline CDR1 and CDR2: MNHEY and SMNVEV (reference sequence). V shed 4 bases and J shed 5 bases, with 15 bases lying between them. The CDR3 runs to 15 residues. Per the original data handling: Researchers report that nucleated cell counts were estimated from reference gene primer amplification. Libraries were prepared by immunoSEQ multiplex PCR; TCRdb keeps only in-frame clonotypes and omits some of them. V, J and clone size are taken as reported in that table, and D and trimming were inferred from the DNA itself. In the table there are 200,000 to 250,000 clones, roughly four fifths of which are singletons.

Sequenced: peripheral blood. This receptor was identified in a woman aged 25 to 39 who had recovered from COVID-19. The rearrangement uses TRBV27 and TRBJ1-5; the D gene is possibly TRBD1 (6 bases). The CDR3, as DNA: TGTGCCAGCAGTTCGCGGACAGACACCTATCAGCCCCAGCATTTT. Encoded protein: CASSSRTDTYQPQHF.